This T cell receptor (beta chain) was sequenced in a study of T cell responses to AZD1222 COVID-19 vaccine. Clones were read by immunoSEQ multiplex PCR, and TCRdb kept only the in-frame ones, dropping some. Among about 150,000 clones listed, approximately 91% were seen once. Remarks on this clone: Its antigen is unknown.

Study-wide findings and caveats: Per reports, nearly half of all spike-specific TCRs target regions that are unmutated in variants.

V was pared by 1 base and J by 5 bases, with 9 bases between. CDR3 length equals 13 residues. Germline CDR1 is SGHAT and CDR2 is FQNNGV. Sequenced here: peripheral blood, sampled after recovery from COVID-19. The chain is built from TRBV11-2 and TRBJ2-7; D is undetermined. The sequence derives from an adult who had recovered from COVID-19. CDR3 sequence: CASSLAVKDEQYF. The CDR3 bases are TGTGCCAGCAGCTTAGCCGTAAAGGACGAGCAGTACTTC.